This entry lists 2 T cell receptor beta chains sequenced from one sample in a study of blood T cells in healthy people across ages. Primed by a sample-barcoded 5' primer and a J-beta primer mix, a second PCR proceeded for roughly 7 to 11 cycles. A single record per CDR3 protein comes from TCRdb applying MiXCR to the 5' RACE reads. The profile covers approximately 900,000 distinct CDR3 sequences, with 29% appearing a single time and 9.5% to 13% taken by the ten largest. These data were also reused for a study on T cells of mothers and their children.

The sequencing input was blood. The receptor set was obtained from a woman aged 40 to 50 in good health.

The sample holds many counts of this clonotype. V usage is TRBV30 and J usage is TRBJ2-3; D might be TRBD1 (6 bases). Trimming took off 0 bases at V and 8 bases at J, with 9 bases between the two ends. The CDR3 sequence is 12 residues long. CDR1 and CDR2 from the germline V gene are GTSNPN and SVGIG (reference sequence). DNA for the CDR3: TGTGCCTGGAGTGTAGGGACACCTACGCAGTATTTT. It specifies CAWSVGTPTQYF.

This clonotype appeared a single time. The chain couples TRBV20-1 to TRBJ2-1; D uncertain. The CDR3 extends over 15 amino acids. Trimming took 5 bases from V and 2 from J, leaving 16 bases between them. Per germline, CDR1 DFQATT and CDR2 SNEGSKA (reference sequence). CDR3 in amino acids: CSAFPPPSPYNEQFF. The CDR3 bases are TGCAGTGCTTTTCCTCCACCAAGCCCCTACAATGAGCAGTTCTTC.